Below, 8 T cell receptor beta chains from the same sample are listed, as sequenced in a study of cytomegalovirus exposure and HLA in healthy donors. Sequencing used immunoSEQ multiplex PCR; TCRdb keeps in-frame clones, though not all of them. Of about 150,000 clones listed, about 88% were seen once; the top ten hold 2.5% to 3.5%. Sequenced: PBMCs. The receptors originated from a man younger than 35 in good health and CMV-seronegative.

V is TRBV7-8 and J is TRBJ2-2; D unresolved. CDR3 size: 13 residues. The V end lost 1 base, the J end lost 8 bases, and 8 bases lay between the germline ends. In germline, CDR1 is SGHVS, CDR2 FQNEAQ. CDR3 sequence: CASSLDPTGELFF. Written as DNA, the CDR3 is TGTGCCAGCAGCTTAGACCCTACTGGGGAGCTGTTTTTT.

J is TRBJ1-2 and V is TRBV9; 8 bases fit TRBD1. Germline CDR1 is SGDLS and CDR2 is YYNGEE. CDR3 size: 12 residues. With V trimmed by 3 bases and J by 7 bases, 2 bases remained unmatched. The CDR3 region is CASSGQGIGYTF. The CDR3 DNA reads as TGTGCCAGCAGCGGACAGGGGATTGGCTACACCTTC.

This rearrangement joins TRBV7-2 to TRBJ2-3; no clear D. The V and J ends lost 5 bases and 6 bases respectively, with 9 bases between them. Germline V lookup: CDR1 SGHTA, CDR2 FQGNSA. The CDR3 consists of 12 residues. CDR3 protein: CASSPSADTQYF. The CDR3 DNA reads TGTGCCAGCAGCCCAAGCGCGGATACGCAGTATTTT.

The chain is built from TRBV25-1 and TRBJ2-1, with D unclear. Germline V gives CDR1 MGHDK, CDR2 SYGVNS. V shed 6 bases and J shed 4 bases, with 16 bases lying between them. This CDR3 contains 15 residues. The CDR3 nucleotides read TGTGCCAGCAGCACAGCTGGCCGACCTTACAATGAGCAGTTCTTC. This sequence encodes CASSTAGRPYNEQFF.

The chain employs TRBV30 and TRBJ2-1; 14 bases are shared with TRBD2. Looked up from germline, CDR1 is GTSNPN and CDR2 is SVGIG (reference sequence). Unmatched junction bases numbered 8, after V lost 0 bases and J lost 10 bases. This CDR3 contains 16 residues. The CDR3 loop is CAWSVGTSGGGVEQFF. CDR3 DNA: TGTGCCTGGAGTGTGGGGACTAGCGGGGGCGGGGTGGAGCAGTTCTTC.

This clone was seen just once. The V and J genes are TRBV6-5 and TRBJ1-1; a weak D match, TRBD1 (5 bases). Per germline, CDR1 MNHEY and CDR2 SVGAGI. The CDR3 loop spans 15 amino acids. Trimming took 6 bases from V and 1 from J, leaving 15 bases between them. This chain's CDR3 is CASSPPGGGNTEAFF. CDR3 nucleotides: TGTGCCAGCAGCCCTCCCGGGGGGGGGAACACTGAAGCTTTCTTT.

The rearrangement uses TRBV6-5 and TRBJ1-2; D ambiguous. In germline, CDR1 is MNHEY, CDR2 SVGAGI. V was trimmed by 0 bases and J by 4 bases, leaving 9 bases between them. The CDR3 is made up of 14 amino acids. Written as DNA, the CDR3 is TGTGCCAGCAGTTACTCGTCAATGAGCTATGGCTACACCTTC. Its translation is CASSYSSMSYGYTF.

The chain has TRBV9 and TRBJ2-7, with D possibly TRBD1 on 6 matching bases. The CDR3 sequence is 12 residues long. Germline V gives CDR1 SGDLS, CDR2 YYNGEE. Trimming left V 3 bases short and J 3 bases short, with 7 bases between. The CDR3 loop is CASSGTDYEQYF. The CDR3 DNA follows: TGTGCCAGCAGCGGGACAGACTACGAGCAGTACTTC.